Only one count was recorded for the clone carrying this T cell receptor (beta chain). This specimen comes from a study of tumor T cells in aggressive B-cell lymphoma. Some clones are missing from TCRdb's copy, which holds only in-frame ones; the method was immunoSEQ multiplex PCR. The sample holds roughly 3,200 clones, about 69% seen once. The CDR3 contains 13 residues. CDR1 is SNHLY and CDR2 is FYNNEI in the germline V gene. V dropped 6 bases and J dropped 0 bases, with 8 bases sitting between them. The J gene is TRBJ1-1, the V gene TRBV2; no firm D call. The sequence was collected from an adult with diffuse large B cell lymphoma. Sequencing was carried out using tumor tissue. DNA for the CDR3: TGTGCCAGCAGCTCATCTATGAACACTGAAGCTTTCTTT. Encoded protein: CASSSSMNTEAFF.